These 11 T cell receptor beta chains were sequenced from one sample in a study of cytomegalovirus exposure and HLA in healthy donors. Use of 60 Vbeta and 13 Jbeta primers characterized the PCR. Produced via immunoSEQ multiplex PCR; TCRdb's table is partial and in-frame only. Found here are roughly 90,000 clones, 70% to 90% of them singletons; the top ten hold 2% to 2.5%. Sequencing was performed on PBMCs. These TCRs come from a young man in good health and CMV-seronegative.

This clone was seen a handful of times. The V and J genes are TRBV29-1 and TRBJ2-1, with 7 bases that match TRBD1. V dropped 2 bases and J dropped 7; count of bases not matched to a gene: 14. This CDR3 comprises 16 residues. CDR1 is SQVTM and CDR2 is ANQGSEA in the germline V gene. The CDR3 loop reads CSVESIGPTGLNEQFF. CDR3 nucleotides: TGCAGCGTTGAATCCATTGGCCCGACAGGGTTGAATGAGCAGTTCTTC.

The rearrangement joins TRBV28 to TRBJ1-5; tentatively, D is TRBD1 (5 bases). The CDR3 is 15 residues long. The V and J ends lost 6 bases and 3 bases respectively, with 15 bases between them. CDR1 and CDR2 (germline): MDHEN, SYDVKM. CDR3 sequence: CASSRTGTDNQPQHF. The DNA for the CDR3 is TGTGCCAGCAGCCGAACCGGGACTGACAATCAGCCCCAGCATTTT. The whole variable domain, filled in from reference TRBV28 and TRBJ1-5, reads DVKVTQSSRYLVKRTGEKVFLECVQDMDHENMFWYRQDPGLGLRLIYFSYDVKMKEKGDIPEGYSVSREKKERFSLILESASTNQTSMYLCASSRTGTDNQPQHFGDGTRLSIL.

The chain combines TRBV27 with TRBJ2-5; TRBD1 aligns across 8 bases. Trimming took 9 bases from V and 5 from J; bases not matched to a gene: 14. From germline, CDR1 is MNHEY and CDR2 SMNVEV (reference sequence). The CDR3 has 15 amino acids. Here the CDR3 reads CASASLLRGLETQYF. The DNA of the CDR3 is TGTGCCAGTGCTTCCCTCCTCAGGGGGCTGGAGACCCAGTACTTC.

This clone appeared once. J is TRBJ2-4 and V is TRBV12-2; TRBD2, the table's D call, was not compared with the DNA. TRBV12-2 is a pseudogene. CDR3 size: 17 residues. The CDR3 region is CASRLEALAGAKNIQYF. DNA of the CDR3: TGTGCAAGTCGCTTAGAAGCTCTAGCGGGAGCCAAAAACATTCAGTACTTC.

This clone was detected only once. The chain has TRBV27 and TRBJ1-1; 8 bases align to TRBD1. Trimming removed 4 bases from V and 3 bases from J; junction bases left unmatched: 16. This CDR3 comprises 18 residues. The V gene's germline CDR1 is MNHEY and CDR2 SMNVEV (reference sequence). The CDR3 bases are TGTGCCAGCAGTTCATTTTGGGGATCAGGGGGCTGGGACACTGAAGCTTTCTTT. It codes for CASSSFWGSGGWDTEAFF.

V and J are TRBV10-3 and TRBJ2-7; TRBD2 agrees at 14 bases. The V gene's germline CDR1 is ENHRY and CDR2 SYGVKD. The CDR3 contains 15 residues. V dropped 0 bases and J dropped 5; count of bases not matched to a gene: 0. The CDR3 DNA sequence: TGTGCCATCAGTGAGTCGGGACTAGCGGGAGACGAGCAGTACTTC. Translation gives CAISESGLAGDEQYF.

In this sample, this clone turned up once. The chain recombines TRBV19 with TRBJ2-1, with 7 positions matching TRBD2. Germline loops: CDR1 LNHDA, CDR2 SQIVND (reference sequence). The CDR3 is 15 residues long. Trimming at V came to 7 bases and at J to 4 bases, leaving 10 bases not matched to a gene. This CDR3 is CASTGQVGRYNEQFF. CDR3 DNA sequence: TGTGCCAGTACCGGTCAGGTCGGGAGGTACAATGAGCAGTTCTTC.

The V call is TRBV30, the J call TRBJ1-6; a possible D gene is TRBD1 (5 bases). This CDR3 region has 13 residues. V gave up 5 bases and J gave up 9 bases, with 14 bases separating them. Germline loops: CDR1 GTSNPN, CDR2 SVGIG (reference sequence). For the CDR3, the DNA is TGTGCCTGGGCTTCTCCAGGGCGTTCACCCCTCCACTTT. Translating it yields CAWASPGRSPLHF.

This rearrangement joins TRBV5-6 to TRBJ2-7; 8 nucleotides line up with TRBD1. The CDR3 runs 13 residues. After removal of 3 bases from V and 3 bases from J, the junction contained 2 bases not matched to a gene. Germline V gene data show CDR1 as SGHDT and CDR2 as YYEEEE. CDR3 residues: CASSWGTGYEQYF. In DNA, the CDR3 is TGTGCCAGCAGCTGGGGGACAGGCTACGAGCAGTACTTC.

The chain has TRBV11-2 and TRBJ2-7; TRBD2 aligns across 11 bases. Germline trimming cut 5 bases from V and 0 bases from J; bases unmatched to any gene: 15. Germline V gives CDR1 SGHAT, CDR2 FQNNGV. The CDR3 extends over 19 amino acids. The CDR3 DNA follows: TGTGCCAGCAGCGTCCAGTGGCTAGCGGGAGGCCCATCCTCCTACGAGCAGTACTTC. It codes for CASSVQWLAGGPSSYEQYF. Variable domain in full (rest from reference TRBV11-2 and TRBJ2-7): EAGVAQSPRYKIIEKRQSVAFWCNPISGHATLYWYQQILGQGPKLLIQFQNNGVVDDSQLPKDRFSAERLKGVDSTLKIQPAKLEDSAVYLCASSVQWLAGGPSSYEQYFGPGTRLTVT.

The genes are TRBV29-1 and TRBJ1-4, with D possibly being TRBD1 (5 bases). The germline gives CDR1 SQVTM, CDR2 ANQGSEA. Trimming took 4 bases from V and 3 from J, leaving 9 bases between them. The CDR3 sequence is 13 residues long. This CDR3 reads CSVAVTANEKLFF. The CDR3 DNA reads as TGCAGCGTTGCTGTGACAGCTAATGAAAAACTGTTTTTT. Filled out from reference TRBV29-1 and TRBJ1-4, the complete variable domain reads SAVISQKPSRDICQRGTSLTIQCQVDSQVTMMFWYRQQPGQSLTLIATANQGSEATYESGFVIDKFPISRPNLTFSTLTVSNMSPEDSSIYLCSVAVTANEKLFFGSGTQLSVL.